This is a list of T cell receptor beta chains from one sample in a study of response to subunit inactivated influenza vaccine. TCRdb re-called the RT-PCR reads through MiXCR, storing one row per CDR3 protein. The sample records 750,000 to 850,000 distinct CDR3 sequences, approximately 17% being singletons. The sequencing used PBMCs from blood, collected roughly 5 days after vaccination. These receptors were taken from a man over 45 who received an inactivated influenza vaccine. The CDR3 runs from the conserved cysteine through the conserved F or W. D genes are given only for firm matches. Clone size is given for some rows only: seen once, a few or many times, or a class if the clone is expanded.

-	TRBV6-5	few	16	TRBJ1-2	CASNSILAGDGYGYTF	TGTGCCAGCAATTCGATCTTGGCAGGGGATGGCTATGGCTACACCTTC
TRBD1	TRBV19	-	17	TRBJ1-5	CASSIRQGGTSYQPQHF	TGTGCCAGTAGTATTCGGCAGGGGGGTACCTCCTATCAGCCCCAGCATTTT
-	TRBV29-1	many	13	TRBJ2-1	CSVGVSADYEQFF	TGCAGCGTTGGAGTTTCTGCGGATTATGAGCAGTTCTTC
TRBD2	TRBV19	-	15	TRBJ2-1	CASSMSAGGYNEQFF	TGTGCCAGTAGTATGTCAGCGGGGGGGTACAATGAGCAGTTCTTC
TRBD1	TRBV10-3	-	15	TRBJ2-5	CAISESGTGMVTQYF	TGTGCCATCAGTGAGTCTGGGACAGGGATGGTGACCCAGTACTTC
-	TRBV20-1	few	14	TRBJ1-4	CSADPAGTNEKLFF	TGCAGTGCCGATCCGGCAGGAACTAATGAAAAACTGTTTTTT
-	TRBV24-1	-	15	TRBJ2-5	CATSDSTNLRVTQYF	TGTGCCACCAGTGATTCGACCAATTTGAGGGTGACCCAGTACTTC
TRBD1	TRBV20-1	few	14	TRBJ1-1	CSAVYRGLNTEAFF	TGCAGTGCTGTCTACAGGGGCCTGAACACTGAAGCTTTCTTT
TRBD1	TRBV12-3/TRBV12-4	few	15	TRBJ1-1	CASSKRTGMNTEAFF	TGTGCCAGCAGTAAACGGACAGGGATGAACACTGAAGCTTTCTTT
TRBD2	TRBV9	-	15	TRBJ2-1	CASSRSGGENNEQFF	TGTGCCAGCAGCCGTAGCGGGGGGGAAAACAATGAGCAGTTCTTC
-	TRBV20-1	many	15	TRBJ2-7	CSANEWAVSSYEQYF	TGCAGTGCTAACGAATGGGCGGTGAGCTCCTACGAGCAGTACTTC
-	TRBV6-1	-	15	TRBJ1-4	CASSQTGYNGEKLFF	TGTGCCAGCAGCCAAACAGGGTATAATGGAGAAAAACTGTTTTTT
-	TRBV12-3/TRBV12-4	-	12	TRBJ2-7	CASSASYGEQYF	TGTGCCAGCAGCGCAAGTTATGGAGAGCAGTACTTC
TRBD2	TRBV29-1	-	13	TRBJ2-1	CSDGLAGVDEQFF	TGCAGCGACGGACTAGCGGGTGTCGATGAGCAGTTCTTC
-	TRBV12-3/TRBV12-4	many	13	TRBJ2-5	CASSYQIGETQYF	TGTGCCAGCAGTTATCAGATCGGTGAGACCCAGTACTTC
-	TRBV6-1	many	11	TRBJ2-7	CASSYAYEQYF	TGTGCCAGCAGTTATGCCTACGAGCAGTACTTC
TRBD2	TRBV5-1	few	17	TRBJ2-5	CASSWGTSPGLQETQYF	TGCGCCAGCAGCTGGGGGACTAGTCCGGGACTTCAAGAGACCCAGTACTTC
TRBD2	TRBV6-1	-	17	TRBJ2-7	CASSPGTSGRTAYEQYF	TGTGCCAGCAGTCCCGGGACTAGCGGGAGGACGGCCTACGAGCAGTACTTC
TRBD2	TRBV9	few	14	TRBJ2-3	CASSAGGRTDTQYF	TGTGCCAGCAGTGCGGGGGGTCGGACAGATACGCAGTATTTT
-	TRBV11-2	-	15	TRBJ2-7	CASSLDDSLVYEQYF	TGTGCCAGCAGCTTAGACGATAGTCTAGTCTACGAGCAGTACTTC
TRBD1	TRBV10-1	few	17	TRBJ2-5	CASSESQGGTGRETQYF	TGCGCCAGCAGTGAGTCTCAGGGAGGGACAGGGCGAGAGACCCAGTACTTC
-	TRBV5-6	few	13	TRBJ2-7	CASSRTTFYEQYF	TGTGCCAGCAGCCGAACGACCTTCTACGAGCAGTACTTC
-	TRBV25-1	few	11	TRBJ2-7	CATGEFYEQYF	TGTGCCACAGGGGAATTCTACGAGCAGTACTTC
-	TRBV20-1	few	15	TRBJ1-2	CSAREHGGSGYGYTF	TGCAGTGCTAGAGAACACGGGGGCTCAGGCTATGGCTACACCTTC
TRBD2	TRBV9	-	15	TRBJ2-7	CASSPSGNTRDEQYF	TGTGCCAGCAGCCCTAGCGGGAATACTAGGGACGAGCAGTACTTC
-	TRBV9	few	14	TRBJ2-2	CASSVRGGTGELFF	TGTGCCAGCAGCGTCCGGGGAGGCACCGGGGAGCTGTTTTTT
-	TRBV20-1	-	13	TRBJ2-5	CSAVREFRETQYF	TGCAGTGCGGTTAGGGAGTTCCGAGAGACCCAGTACTTC
-	TRBV4-1	-	14	TRBJ2-7	CASSQGAVSYEQYF	TGCGCCAGCAGCCAAGGGGCCGTCTCCTACGAGCAGTACTTC
TRBD1	TRBV7-2	-	13	TRBJ1-1	CASSLSLQGQSFF	TGTGCCAGCAGCTTATCGTTGCAGGGACAGTCTTTCTTT
-	TRBV5-6	-	12	TRBJ2-1	CASSRQLNEQFF	TGTGCCAGCAGCCGACAGCTCAATGAGCAGTTCTTC
-	TRBV20-1	few	13	TRBJ1-4	CSARRGGVEKLFF	TGCAGTGCACGAAGGGGGGGCGTTGAAAAACTGTTTTTT
TRBD2	TRBV4-2	-	17	TRBJ2-2	CASSHASGGLLGGELFF	TGTGCCAGCAGCCACGCTAGCGGGGGGCTACTCGGCGGGGAGCTGTTTTTT
-	TRBV6-5	few	15	TRBJ2-7	CASSYAGRSSYEQYF	TGTGCCAGCAGCTACGCCGGACGGAGCTCCTACGAGCAGTACTTC
-	TRBV5-1	-	14	TRBJ2-5	CASSTLQGYETQYF	TGCGCCAGCAGCACGTTACAGGGATACGAGACCCAGTACTTC
-	TRBV12-3/TRBV12-4	few	14	TRBJ2-2	CASSRGYNTGELFF	TGTGCCAGCAGTAGGGGGTACAACACCGGGGAGCTGTTTTTT
TRBD1	TRBV5-1	many	15	TRBJ2-1	CASSFTGDSYNEQFF	TGCGCCAGCAGCTTCACAGGGGACTCCTACAATGAGCAGTTCTTC
-	TRBV7-9	few	12	TRBJ1-2	CASSPQNHGYTF	TGTGCCAGCAGCCCCCAAAACCATGGCTACACCTTC
TRBD1	TRBV27	few	15	TRBJ2-7	CASSLGTGVAHEQYF	TGTGCCAGCAGCCTCGGGACAGGTGTAGCGCACGAGCAGTACTTC
-	TRBV6-5	few	15	TRBJ2-1	CASSYSGLIYNEQFF	TGTGCCAGCAGTTACTCAGGCCTGATATACAATGAGCAGTTCTTC
-	TRBV11-2	few	16	TRBJ2-3	CASSLLLVGGTDTQYF	TGTGCCAGCAGCTTATTACTAGTCGGTGGCACAGATACGCAGTATTTT
TRBD2	TRBV6-5	-	17	TRBJ2-5	CASSYSGGAGGVQTQYF	TGTGCCAGCAGTTACTCGGGAGGGGCGGGGGGAGTTCAGACCCAGTACTTC
TRBD2	TRBV9	few	19	TRBJ2-3	CASSRKAGGTFTSTDTQYF	TGTGCCAGCAGCCGTAAGGCGGGAGGAACTTTCACTAGCACAGATACGCAGTATTTT
-	TRBV6-5	-	16	TRBJ2-5	CASSYGARPYQETQYF	TGTGCCAGCAGTTACGGGGCTAGACCTTACCAAGAGACCCAGTACTTC
-	TRBV7-2	-	15	TRBJ2-3	CASSLWPDRTDTQYF	TGTGCCAGCAGCTTATGGCCCGACAGGACAGATACGCAGTATTTT
-	TRBV20-1	many	17	TRBJ1-3	CSASGAPTTLHGNTIYF	TGCAGTGCTAGCGGGGCACCCACCACCCTTCATGGAAACACCATATATTTT
-	TRBV7-3	few	12	TRBJ1-2	CASSSGSGGYTF	TGTGCCAGCAGCTCCGGGAGCGGTGGCTACACCTTC
TRBD1	TRBV7-6	-	15	TRBJ2-2	CASSQDRGGPGELFF	TGTGCCAGCAGCCAGGACAGGGGAGGGCCCGGGGAGCTGTTTTTT
TRBD2	TRBV20-1	-	17	TRBJ2-7	CSASVATSGRGMHEQYF	TGCAGTGCTAGTGTCGCGACTAGCGGGAGAGGTATGCACGAGCAGTACTTC
-	TRBV18	-	18	TRBJ2-4	CASSPRGSLSLAKNIQYF	TGTGCCAGCTCACCCCGTGGTAGCTTATCGCTAGCCAAAAACATTCAGTACTTC
TRBD1	TRBV29-1	many	13	TRBJ1-1	CSGLTGTNTEAFF	TGCAGCGGCCTGACAGGGACGAACACTGAAGCTTTCTTT
TRBD2	TRBV7-9	few	16	TRBJ2-1	CASSFLLAGAYNEQFF	TGTGCCAGCAGCTTTCTCCTAGCGGGGGCATACAATGAGCAGTTCTTC
-	TRBV25-1	few	13	TRBJ2-1	CASSEVLAPRQFF	TGTGCCAGCAGTGAGGTGTTAGCCCCGCGGCAGTTCTTC
-	TRBV12-3/TRBV12-4	-	14	TRBJ2-3	CASTSHGGTDTQYF	TGTGCCAGCACCTCGCACGGGGGCACAGATACGCAGTATTTT